This TCR beta chain was identified in a study of T cell responses to AZD1222 COVID-19 vaccine. Findings of the study overall: Repertoires were obtained only post-peak T cell response.

The method was immunoSEQ multiplex PCR; TCRdb's version includes in-frame clones alone and lacks a portion of them. The table lists over 75,000 clones, 70% to 90% of them singletons. As concerns this clone: As yet, its antigen is unknown.

V was cut by 6 bases and J by 1 base, with 13 bases left in between. CDR1 is SGHVS and CDR2 is FNYEAQ in the germline V gene. This CDR3 is 15 amino acids long. The J gene is TRBJ1-3, the V gene TRBV7-6; D remains ambiguous. The material sequenced was peripheral blood, taken 28 days after the second AZD1222 dose. The sequence came from an adult who received the AZD1222 COVID-19 vaccine. The CDR3 DNA reads TGTGCCAGCAGTCTTGAGTGGGGTTCTGGAAACACCATATATTTT. This translates into CASSLEWGSGNTIYF.